Listed below are T cell receptor beta chains from one sample, sequenced in a study of cytomegalovirus exposure and HLA in healthy donors. Repertoires were generated with immunoSEQ multiplex PCR, while TCRdb's copy carries only in-frame clones and drops some. The sample lists 80,000 to 130,000 clones; about 77% were seen once. The specimen was PBMCs. The origin of the receptors is a woman in her forties or fifties in good health and CMV-seropositive. The CDR3 runs from the conserved cysteine through the conserved F or W. A row's size may be missing; if present it is once, few, many or a size class.

>TRBJ1-5|-|TRBV19
CASSIEAPSSQPQHF
>TRBJ2-3|-|TRBV18
CASSPQRQGLTDTQYF
>TRBJ2-7|-|TRBV10-3
CAISQRQDGHEQYF
>TRBJ2-5|-|TRBV6-5
CASSYSRGGAGETQYF
>TRBJ1-5|few|TRBV10-3
CAISDRNQPQHF
>TRBJ1-2|-|TRBV2
CASRGALINYGYTF
>TRBJ1-3|-|TRBV9
CASSVGGLGNTIYF
>TRBJ2-7|-|TRBV5-1
CASSLGGQGASYEQYF
>TRBJ2-1|-|TRBV2
CASTPGRGYNEQFF
>TRBJ2-3|-|TRBV27
CASSLDSTQYF
>TRBJ1-5|-|TRBV6-1
CASFRQSTSNQPQHF
>TRBJ2-1|-|TRBV19
CASSIDRKTSDINEQFF
>TRBJ1-1|-|TRBV6-5
CATRDTLNTEAFF
>-|-|TRBV7-9
CASSAGTGSYEQYF
>TRBJ2-5|-|TRBV7-9
CASSSALGPGGRETQYF
>TRBJ2-5|-|TRBV4-1
CASSHGETQYF
>TRBJ1-1|-|TRBV6-5
CASRPGNTEAFF
>-|few|TRBV10-3
CAISEPGGGHSSYEQYF
>TRBJ2-2|-|TRBV7-9
CASSLARTGTGELFF
>TRBJ1-2|-|TRBV2
CASSETGTANYGYTF
>TRBJ2-5|-|TRBV4-2
CASSRGWGQGRVETQYF
>TRBJ2-3|once|TRBV2
CASDLGRADTQYF
>TRBJ1-1|once|TRBV19
CASSSGRNTEAFF
>TRBJ2-3|-|TRBV9
CASNTGGTDTQYF
>TRBJ1-6|-|TRBV25-1
CASSDYQGDNSPLHF
>TRBJ2-1|once|TRBV30
CAWSPPDRVVDEQFF
>TRBJ2-1|-|TRBV9
CASSDLAGGPYNEQFF
>TRBJ2-7|-|TRBV6-1
CASSPGQASSYEQYF
>TRBJ2-1|-|TRBV19
CASSRQGRGEYEQFF
>TRBJ1-5|-|TRBV19
CASSSDRGSNQPQHF
>TRBJ2-3|-|TRBV18
CASSPPEGAQYF
>TRBJ2-1|once|TRBV4-2
CASSHPDRGKGNEQFF
>TRBJ1-1|-|TRBV11-2
CASSLVASGGGVTEAFF
>TRBJ2-5|-|TRBV5-4
CASSLKGTEETQYF
>TRBJ2-3|once|TRBV5-1
CASSPGLDTDAQYF
>TRBJ1-2|-|TRBV5-6
CASSPGTGGVNYGYTF